The 7 T cell receptor beta chains below were found in one sample sequenced in a study of spatial heterogeneity in lung cancer. Sample time point: blood at routine non-recurrence follow-up after resection. Using its own MiXCR run on the 5' RACE reads, TCRdb lists one record per CDR3 protein. This table holds some 41,000 distinct CDR3 sequences, under 25% found once. This specimen was PBMCs, taken at follow-up. The receptors were gathered from a female donor with early-stage non-small cell lung cancer.

This clonotype was observed once. The chain uses TRBV6-5 and TRBJ1-3; D is uncertain. Trimming took 4 bases from V and 0 from J, leaving 7 bases between them. The CDR3 sequence is 14 residues long. Germline-derived CDR1 and CDR2 are MNHEY and SVGAGI. The CDR3 spells CASSSINSGNTIYF. The CDR3 region has the DNA TGTGCCAGCAGTTCCATTAACTCTGGAAACACCATATATTTT.

This clonotype was counted between two and nine times. The genes are TRBV11-3 and TRBJ2-1; D might be TRBD1 (6 bases). Trimming took off 5 bases at V and 4 bases at J, with 9 bases between the two ends. From germline, CDR1 is SGHNT and CDR2 YENEEA. This CDR3 has 13 residues. The CDR3 reads CASSPRGYNEQFF. CDR3 coding DNA: TGTGCCAGCAGCCCCAGGGGATACAATGAGCAGTTCTTC.

The gene calls are TRBV12-3 or TRBV12-4 and TRBJ2-3; D unresolved. V lost 6 bases to trimming and J lost 5 bases, with 9 bases between them. CDR3 length: 12 residues. The CDR3 loop is CASRTWKDTQYF. For the CDR3, the DNA is TGTGCCAGCAGAACTTGGAAAGATACGCAGTATTTT.

This clonotype appeared once. This rearrangement joins TRBV5-1 to TRBJ1-2; D is uncertain. Germline values: CDR1 SGHRS, CDR2 YFSETQ. The V end lost 3 bases, the J end lost 8 bases, and 11 bases lay between the germline ends. CDR3 length: 12 residues. CDR3 sequence reads: CASSYRGNGYTF. The CDR3, as DNA: TGCGCCAGCAGCTACCGAGGGAACGGCTACACCTTC. Combining the CDR3 with reference TRBV5-1 and TRBJ1-2 gives the whole variable domain KAGVTQTPRYLIKTRGQQVTLSCSPISGHRSVSWYQQTPGQGLQFLFEYFSETQRNKGNFPGRFSGRQFSNSRSEMNVSTLELGDSALYLCASSYRGNGYTFGSGTRLTVV.

This clonotype was recorded many times. The chain recombines TRBV20-1 with TRBJ1-1; D gene uncertain. Germline lookup yields CDR1 DFQATT and CDR2 SNEGSKA (reference sequence). The CDR3 extends over 13 amino acids. The ends were cut back, 4 bases at V and 0 bases at J, with 9 bases in the middle. CDR3 sequence reads: CSAKGGLNTEAFF. CDR3 coding DNA: TGCAGTGCTAAAGGTGGGCTGAACACTGAAGCTTTCTTT.

This chain joins TRBV27 and TRBJ2-5; 12 nucleotides match TRBD2. Trimming took 6 bases from V and 7 from J; bases not matched to a gene: 21. Per germline, CDR1 MNHEY and CDR2 SMNVEV (reference sequence). This CDR3 spans 19 amino acids. CDR3 DNA sequence: TGTGCCAGCAGCCTACGGAGGCTAGCGGGAGGGCGTGTAGAAGTGACCCAGTACTTC. Translation: CASSLRRLAGGRVEVTQYF.

In the case of this clonotype: Given a much more abundant clone one base away, this may be a read error. The genes are TRBV11-2 and TRBJ2-4; the D gene is possibly TRBD1 (5 bases). Trimming cost V 5 bases and J 8 bases, with 25 bases left between them. Germline values: CDR1 SGHAT, CDR2 FQNNGV. The CDR3 has 17 residues. This CDR3 reads CASSHIRQPKKVYIQYF. DNA for the CDR3: TGTGCCAGCAGCCATATCCGACAGCCGAAGAAGGTATACATTCAGTACTTC. The full variable domain, completed using reference TRBV11-2 and TRBJ2-4, is EAGVAQSPRYKIIEKRQSVAFWCNPISGHATLYWYQQILGQGPKLLIQFQNNGVVDDSQLPKDRFSAERLKGVDSTLKIQPAKLEDSAVYLCASSHIRQPKKVYIQYFGAGTRLSVL.